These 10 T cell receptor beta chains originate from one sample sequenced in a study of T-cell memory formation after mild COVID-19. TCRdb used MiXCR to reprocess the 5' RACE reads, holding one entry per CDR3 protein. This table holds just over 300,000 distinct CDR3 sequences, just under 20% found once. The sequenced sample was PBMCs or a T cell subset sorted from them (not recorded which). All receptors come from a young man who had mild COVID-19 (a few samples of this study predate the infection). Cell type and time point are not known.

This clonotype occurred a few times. The CDR3 sequence: CASSQDNWINTEAFF. The CDR3 bases are TGCGCCAGCAGCCAAGATAACTGGATCAACACTGAAGCTTTCTTT. The chain is built from TRBV4-1 and TRBJ1-1; D remains unclear. V was clipped by 0 bases and J by 2 bases, with 10 bases between them. CDR1 is MGHRA and CDR2 is YSYEKL in the germline V gene. The CDR3 extends over 15 amino acids.

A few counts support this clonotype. Here the CDR3 reads CASSQDYGGGTEAFF. The CDR3 bases are TGCGCCAGCAGCCAAGATTACGGGGGGGGGACTGAAGCTTTCTTT. V gene TRBV4-3 combines with J gene TRBJ1-1, with D possibly TRBD1 on 5 matching bases. Trimming left V 0 bases short and J 5 bases short, with 13 bases between. The V gene's germline CDR1 is LGHNA and CDR2 YSLEER. The CDR3 runs 15 residues.

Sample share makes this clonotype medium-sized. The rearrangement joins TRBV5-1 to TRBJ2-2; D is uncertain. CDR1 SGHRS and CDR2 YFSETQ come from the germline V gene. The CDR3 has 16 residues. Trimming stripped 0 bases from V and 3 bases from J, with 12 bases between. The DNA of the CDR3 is TGCGCCAGCAGCTTGGCGGTTGGAGCCTACACCGGGGAGCTGTTTTTT. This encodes CASSLAVGAYTGELFF. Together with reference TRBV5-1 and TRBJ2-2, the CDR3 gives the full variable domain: KAGVTQTPRYLIKTRGQQVTLSCSPISGHRSVSWYQQTPGQGLQFLFEYFSETQRNKGNFPGRFSGRQFSNSRSEMNVSTLELGDSALYLCASSLAVGAYTGELFFGEGSRLTVL.

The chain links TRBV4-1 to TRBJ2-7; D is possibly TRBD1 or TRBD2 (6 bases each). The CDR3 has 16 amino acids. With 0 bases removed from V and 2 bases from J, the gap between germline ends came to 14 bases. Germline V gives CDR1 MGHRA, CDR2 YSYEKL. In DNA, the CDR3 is TGCGCCAGCAGCCAAGAAAGAGGGGGGTTCCCCTACGAGCAGTACTTC. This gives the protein CASSQERGGFPYEQYF.

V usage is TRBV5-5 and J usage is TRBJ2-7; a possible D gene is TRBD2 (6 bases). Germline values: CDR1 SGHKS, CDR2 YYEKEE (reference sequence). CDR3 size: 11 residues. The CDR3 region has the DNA TGTCTTCGGAGGGTCTCCTACGAGCAGTACTTC. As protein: CLRRVSYEQYF. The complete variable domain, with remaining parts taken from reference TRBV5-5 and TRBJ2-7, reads DAGVTQSPTHLIKTRGQQVTLRCSPISGHKSVSWYQQVLGQGPQFIFQYYEKEERGRGNFPDRFSARQFPNYSSELNVNALLLGDSALYLCLRRVSYEQYFGPGTRLTVT.

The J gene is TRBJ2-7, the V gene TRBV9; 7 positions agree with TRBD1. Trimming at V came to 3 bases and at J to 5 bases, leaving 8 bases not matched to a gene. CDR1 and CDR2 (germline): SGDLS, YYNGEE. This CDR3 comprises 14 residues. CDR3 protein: CASSAATGHNEQYF. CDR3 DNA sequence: TGTGCCAGCAGCGCCGCGACAGGGCACAACGAGCAGTACTTC.

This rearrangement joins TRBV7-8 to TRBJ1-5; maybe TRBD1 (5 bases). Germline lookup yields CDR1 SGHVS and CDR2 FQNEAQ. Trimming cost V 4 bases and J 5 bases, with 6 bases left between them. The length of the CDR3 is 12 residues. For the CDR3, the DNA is TGTGCCAGCAGCTCGACAGATCAGCCCCAGCATTTT. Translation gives CASSSTDQPQHF.

CDR3 protein: CASSGAGGPYNEQFF. As DNA, the CDR3 is TGCGCCAGCAGTGGAGCGGGGGGTCCCTACAATGAGCAGTTCTTC. The V and J genes are TRBV5-1 and TRBJ2-1; 9 bases align to TRBD2. The ends lost 5 bases at V and 2 bases at J; junction bases unmatched: 5. Germline values: CDR1 SGHRS, CDR2 YFSETQ. The CDR3 is made up of 15 amino acids. The whole variable domain, filled in from reference TRBV5-1 and TRBJ2-1, reads KAGVTQTPRYLIKTRGQQVTLSCSPISGHRSVSWYQQTPGQGLQFLFEYFSETQRNKGNFPGRFSGRQFSNSRSEMNVSTLELGDSALYLCASSGAGGPYNEQFFGPGTRLTVL.

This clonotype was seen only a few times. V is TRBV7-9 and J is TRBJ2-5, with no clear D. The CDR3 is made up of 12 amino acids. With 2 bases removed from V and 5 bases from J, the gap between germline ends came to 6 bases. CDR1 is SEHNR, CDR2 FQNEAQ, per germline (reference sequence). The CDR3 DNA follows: TGTGCCAGCAGCTTATCGGCCGAGACCCAGTACTTC. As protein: CASSLSAETQYF.

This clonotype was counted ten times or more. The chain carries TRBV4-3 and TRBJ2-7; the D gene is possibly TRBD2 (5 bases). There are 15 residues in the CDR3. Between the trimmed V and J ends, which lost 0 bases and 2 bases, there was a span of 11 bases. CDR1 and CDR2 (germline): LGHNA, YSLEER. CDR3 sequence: CASSQDWLAAYEQYF. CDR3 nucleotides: TGCGCCAGCAGCCAAGATTGGCTAGCCGCCTACGAGCAGTACTTC.